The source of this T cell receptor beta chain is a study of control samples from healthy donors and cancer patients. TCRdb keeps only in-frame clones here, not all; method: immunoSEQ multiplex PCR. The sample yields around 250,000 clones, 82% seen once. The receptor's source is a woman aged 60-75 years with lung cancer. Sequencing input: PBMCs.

The CDR3 here is CASRGQNNSPLHF. The CDR3 region has the DNA TGTGCCAGCAGGGGACAGAATAATTCACCCCTCCACTTT. The V gene is TRBV6-5, the J gene TRBJ1-6; 7 positions match TRBD1. CDR3 size: 13 residues. Trimming at V came to 6 bases and at J to 5 bases, leaving 1 base not matched to a gene. Germline V gives CDR1 MNHEY, CDR2 SVGAGI.